These 13 T cell receptor beta chains originate from one sample sequenced in a study of response to subunit inactivated influenza vaccine. TCRdb called the RT-PCR reads again in MiXCR, with one record for every CDR3 protein. The table lists roughly 180,000 distinct CDR3 sequences, nearly 9.5% of them singletons. Sequencing used non-naive T cells sorted from PBMCs, obtained on the day of vaccination. The origin of the receptors is a middle-aged man who received an inactivated influenza vaccine.

At least ten counts were recorded for this clonotype. This chain uses TRBV20-1 with TRBJ1-6; D not certain. The CDR3 has 14 residues. Germline V lookup: CDR1 DFQATT, CDR2 SNEGSKA (reference sequence). V lost 3 bases, J lost 9 bases, and 15 bases lay in between. CDR3 nucleotides: TGCAGTGCTAGGACGACTGGCTCTCCTTCACCCCTCCACTTT. Amino acids: CSARTTGSPSPLHF.

CDR3 DNA: TGTGCCAGCAGCCGTAGCCTCAGGGGGAGCGGCACTGAAGCTTTCTTT. It encodes CASSRSLRGSGTEAFF. This chain connects TRBV7-9 to TRBJ1-1; 7 bases align to TRBD1. The germline gives CDR1 SEHNR, CDR2 FQNEAQ (reference sequence). The CDR3 contains 16 residues. The V gene end was trimmed by 5 bases and the J gene end by 4 bases; junction bases not matched to a gene: 13.

The chain links TRBV29-1 to TRBJ2-7, with TRBD1 matching over 9 bases. The CDR3 consists of 15 residues. Germline V gene lookup returns CDR1 SQVTM and CDR2 ANQGSEA. V lost 0 bases to trimming and J lost 2 bases; unmatched junction nucleotides: 5. CDR3 sequence reads: CSVEEWTGATYEQYF. The CDR3 DNA sequence: TGCAGCGTTGAAGAGTGGACAGGGGCGACCTACGAGCAGTACTTC.

The V call is TRBV2, the J call TRBJ2-1; possible D gene TRBD1, 6 bases. The CDR3 length is 13 residues. V was pared by 9 bases and J by 8 bases, with 17 bases between. The germline V gene has CDR1 SNHLY and CDR2 FYNNEI. The CDR3 nucleotides read TGTGCCAGGGCCGGGCAGGGGTGGGATGAGCAGTTCTTC. Amino acid sequence: CARAGQGWDEQFF.

This chain connects TRBV20-1 to TRBJ1-2; 10 nucleotides align to TRBD1. Trimming removed 3 bases from V and 7 bases from J; junction bases left unmatched: 14. Germline V gene sequence: CDR1 DFQATT, CDR2 SNEGSKA (reference sequence). The CDR3 consists of 16 residues. The CDR3 DNA reads TGCAGTGCTAGGGTTCCGACAGGGGGCGAAAGTAGTGGCTACACCTTC. Protein: CSARVPTGGESSGYTF.

V is TRBV19 and J is TRBJ2-1, with TRBD2 identical over 9 bases. The CDR3 has 16 amino acids. J gave up 10 bases and V 4 bases, and 14 bases lay outside the gene matches. CDR1 is LNHDA and CDR2 is SQIVND in the germline V gene (reference sequence). CDR3: CASSKLVAGAPGEQFF. The CDR3 bases are TGTGCCAGTAGTAAGTTGGTAGCGGGAGCCCCTGGGGAGCAGTTCTTC.

This clonotype was seen a few times. The V gene is TRBV27, the J gene TRBJ2-2; TRBD2 might be the D (5 bases). V was cut by 5 bases and J by 8 bases, with 21 bases left in between. From germline, CDR1 is MNHEY and CDR2 SMNVEV (reference sequence). CDR3 length equals 16 residues. For the CDR3, the DNA is TGTGCCAGCAGTCTCACCCTCGGCAGAGGGCCTGGGGAGCTGTTTTTT. Its translation: CASSLTLGRGPGELFF.

In this sample, this clonotype turned up many times. J is TRBJ2-5 and V is TRBV20-1; D is unclear. V lost 5 bases and J lost 7, with 17 bases in between. The CDR3 has 13 residues. CDR1 DFQATT and CDR2 SNEGSKA come from the germline V gene (reference sequence). Here the CDR3 reads CSAHGRHAGTQYF. In DNA form, the CDR3 reads TGCAGTGCTCATGGACGGCATGCAGGGACCCAGTACTTC.

V gene TRBV9 combines with J gene TRBJ2-5; D is possibly TRBD1 (7 bases). The CDR3 covers 15 residues. The V gene lost 0 bases and the J gene lost 6 bases, with 15 bases spanning the gap. CDR1 is SGDLS and CDR2 is YYNGEE in the germline V gene. The DNA for the CDR3 is TGTGCCAGCAGCGTAGTTGGAGGGGGCCTGAAGACCCAGTACTTC. Protein product: CASSVVGGGLKTQYF.

The V call is TRBV7-2, the J call TRBJ2-1, with TRBD2 matching over 8 bases. V was clipped by 4 bases and J by 12 bases; unmatched bases: 11. The length of the CDR3 is 14 residues. The germline V gene encodes CDR1 SGHTA and CDR2 FQGNSA. The CDR3 DNA reads as TGTGCCAGCAGCTCCCAGCCCACTAGCGGCTGGCAGTTCTTC. This gives the protein CASSSQPTSGWQFF. The whole variable domain, filled in from reference TRBV7-2 and TRBJ2-1, reads GAGVSQSPSNKVTEKGKDVELRCDPISGHTALYWYRQSLGQGLEFLIYFQGNSAPDKSGLPSDRFSAERTGGSVSTLTIQRTQQEDSAVYLCASSSQPTSGWQFFGPGTRLTVL.

This rearrangement joins TRBV4-1 to TRBJ2-1; 11 bases align to TRBD2. The CDR3 spans 17 residues. CDR1 is MGHRA and CDR2 is YSYEKL in the germline V gene. V lost 0 bases to trimming and J lost 6 bases; unmatched junction nucleotides: 7. This CDR3 is CASSQDPTGTSGNEQFF. For the CDR3, the DNA is TGCGCCAGCAGCCAAGACCCAACAGGGACTAGCGGCAATGAGCAGTTCTTC.

This clonotype was counted a few times. This chain joins TRBV6-5 and TRBJ1-1; tentatively, D is TRBD1 (6 bases). CDR1 and CDR2 from the germline V gene are MNHEY and SVGAGI. The CDR3 extends over 14 amino acids. Trimming removed 5 bases at V and 4 bases at J, with 14 bases between. In DNA, the CDR3 is TGTGCCAGCAGTAATCGAGGGGGGGCCACTGAAGCTTTCTTT. Its translation: CASSNRGGATEAFF.

V gene TRBV12-3 or TRBV12-4 combines with J gene TRBJ2-7, with D tentatively TRBD1 (6 bases). Trimming took 7 bases from V and 7 from J, leaving 14 bases between them. CDR3 length equals 12 residues. This chain's CDR3 is CASTDRPAEQYF. CDR3 coding DNA: TGTGCCAGCACCGACAGGCCGGCGGAGCAGTACTTC.